The subject of this entry is one T cell receptor (beta chain). This record comes from a study of OX40 agonist ivuxolimab in advanced cancers. Study details: One patient with hepatocellular carcinoma and two with cutaneous melanoma, three in all, had partial responses.

The assay was immunoSEQ multiplex PCR, and TCRdb's table has in-frame clones only and misses some. The table has 40,000 to 45,000 clones, just over 85% seen once. Autoimmune disease history or systemic immunosuppression barred patients. CDR3 size: 16 residues. V lost 5 bases and J lost 7, with 20 bases in between. Germline V lookup: CDR1 ENHRY, CDR2 SYGVKD. This specimen consisted of CD4+ or CD8+ T cells sorted from blood, obtained in a trial of the OX40 agonist ivuxolimab. The V gene is TRBV10-3, the J gene TRBJ2-2; D call uncertain. This TCR came from an adult with an advanced solid tumor such as melanoma, head and neck, liver or kidney cancer. CDR3 sequence: CAISPEEILIGGELFF. CDR3 in DNA: TGTGCCATCAGTCCGGAAGAAATACTCATCGGCGGGGAGCTGTTTTTT.